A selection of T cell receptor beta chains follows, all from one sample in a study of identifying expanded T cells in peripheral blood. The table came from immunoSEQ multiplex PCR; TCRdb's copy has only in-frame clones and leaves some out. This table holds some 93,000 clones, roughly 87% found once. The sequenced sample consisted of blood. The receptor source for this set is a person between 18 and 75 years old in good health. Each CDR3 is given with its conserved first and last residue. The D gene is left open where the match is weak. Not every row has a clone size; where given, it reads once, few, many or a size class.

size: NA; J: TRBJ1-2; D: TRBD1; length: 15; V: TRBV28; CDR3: CASSPPDRVSQGYTF; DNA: TGTGCCAGCAGTCCCCCCGACAGGGTGAGTCAAGGCTACACCTTC
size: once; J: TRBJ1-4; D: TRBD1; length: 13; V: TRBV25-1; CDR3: CASSLTGGRGLFF; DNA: TGTGCCAGCAGTCTAACAGGGGGGAGAGGTCTGTTTTTT
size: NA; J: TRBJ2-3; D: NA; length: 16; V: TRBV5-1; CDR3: CASSLSGVRSADTQYF; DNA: TGCGCCAGCAGCTTGTCTGGGGTTAGGAGCGCAGATACGCAGTATTTT
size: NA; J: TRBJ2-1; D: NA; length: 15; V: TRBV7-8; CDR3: CASSFQEGAYNEQFF; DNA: TGTGCCAGCAGCTTTCAGGAGGGGGCCTACAATGAGCAGTTCTTC
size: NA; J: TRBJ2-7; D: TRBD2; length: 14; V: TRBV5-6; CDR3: CASFLAGGPYEQYF; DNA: TGTGCCAGTTTCCTAGCGGGAGGGCCGTACGAGCAGTACTTC
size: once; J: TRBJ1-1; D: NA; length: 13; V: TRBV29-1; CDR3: CSVEVIWGAGAFF; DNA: TGCAGCGTTGAAGTAATCTGGGGGGCCGGAGCTTTCTTT
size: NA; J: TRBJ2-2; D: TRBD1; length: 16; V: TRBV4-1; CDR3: CASSPTGTGVTGELFF; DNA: TGCGCCAGCAGCCCTACCGGGACAGGGGTCACCGGGGAGCTGTTTTTT
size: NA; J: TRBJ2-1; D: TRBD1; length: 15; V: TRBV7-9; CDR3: CASSLGQGVYNEQFF; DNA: TGTGCCAGCAGCTTAGGACAGGGGGTTTACAATGAGCAGTTCTTC
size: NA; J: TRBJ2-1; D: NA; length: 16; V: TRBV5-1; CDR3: CASSLGGEAVDNEQFF; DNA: TGCGCCAGCAGCTTGGGAGGTGAGGCTGTAGACAATGAGCAGTTCTTC
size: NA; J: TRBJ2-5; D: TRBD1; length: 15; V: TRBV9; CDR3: CASSVGSGGLETQYF; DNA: TGTGCCAGCAGCGTAGGGTCAGGGGGCCTGGAGACCCAGTACTTC
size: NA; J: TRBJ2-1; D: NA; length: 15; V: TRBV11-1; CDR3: CASNIPGSPNNEQFF; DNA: TGTGCCAGCAACATACCCGGGTCACCGAACAATGAGCAGTTCTTC
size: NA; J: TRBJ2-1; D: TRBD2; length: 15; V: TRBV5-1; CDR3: CASSYGTSGSNEQFF; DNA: TGCGCCAGCAGCTATGGGACTAGCGGGAGTAATGAGCAGTTCTTC
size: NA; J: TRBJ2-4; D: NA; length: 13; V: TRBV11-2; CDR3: CASRQGAKNIQYF; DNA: TGTGCCAGCAGACAGGGAGCCAAAAACATTCAGTACTTC
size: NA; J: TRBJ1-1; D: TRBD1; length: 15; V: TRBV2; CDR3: CASSGQGGTNTEAFF; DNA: TGTGCCAGCAGCGGACAGGGGGGCACGAACACTGAAGCTTTCTTT
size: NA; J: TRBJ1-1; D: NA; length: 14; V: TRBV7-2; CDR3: CASSRQDLNTEAFF; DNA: TGTGCCAGCAGCCGCCAGGATTTGAACACTGAAGCTTTCTTT
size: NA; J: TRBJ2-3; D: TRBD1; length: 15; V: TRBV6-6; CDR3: CASKKGGQGSDTQYF; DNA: TGTGCCAGCAAAAAAGGGGGACAGGGGTCAGATACGCAGTATTTT
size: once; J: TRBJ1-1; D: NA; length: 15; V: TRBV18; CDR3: CASSLGRLGDTEAFF; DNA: TGTGCCAGCTCACTTGGGAGGTTGGGTGACACTGAAGCTTTCTTT
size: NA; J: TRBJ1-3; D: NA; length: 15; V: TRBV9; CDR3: CASSRGDTSGNTIYF; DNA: TGTGCCAGCAGCCGAGGGGACACCTCTGGAAACACCATATATTTT
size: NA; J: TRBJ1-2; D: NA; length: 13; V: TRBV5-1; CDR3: CASSLPGMGGYTF; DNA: TGCGCCAGCAGCTTACCAGGGATGGGGGGCTACACCTTC
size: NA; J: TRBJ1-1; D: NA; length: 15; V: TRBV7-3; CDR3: CASSSSGALNTEAFF; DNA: TGTGCCAGCAGCTCTTCGGGGGCGTTGAACACTGAAGCTTTCTTT
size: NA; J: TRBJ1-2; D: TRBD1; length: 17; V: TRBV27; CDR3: CASSLRGQGPRFDGYTF; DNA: TGTGCCAGCAGTTTACGGGGACAGGGCCCCAGATTTGATGGCTACACCTTC
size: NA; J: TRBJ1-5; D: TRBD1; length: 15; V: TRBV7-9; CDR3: CASSCRQGCNQPQHF; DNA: TGTGCCAGCAGCTGTCGACAGGGTTGCAATCAGCCCCAGCATTTT
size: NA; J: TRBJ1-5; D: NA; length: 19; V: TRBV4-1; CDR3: CASSQEKKNKGGRDQPQHF; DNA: TGCGCCAGCAGCCAAGAAAAGAAGAATAAAGGGGGACGGGATCAGCCCCAGCATTTT
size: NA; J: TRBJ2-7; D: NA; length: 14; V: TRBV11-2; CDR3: CASRGLREGYEQYF; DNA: TGTGCCAGCAGGGGCCTTCGAGAGGGATACGAGCAGTACTTC
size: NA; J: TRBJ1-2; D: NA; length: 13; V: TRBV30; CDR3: CAWSVGGSSGYTF; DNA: TGTGCCTGGAGTGTAGGGGGTTCGAGTGGCTACACCTTC
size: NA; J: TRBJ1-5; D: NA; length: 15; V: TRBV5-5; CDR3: CASSSVGQQNQPQHF; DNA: TGTGCCAGCAGCTCGGTTGGACAGCAAAATCAGCCCCAGCATTTT
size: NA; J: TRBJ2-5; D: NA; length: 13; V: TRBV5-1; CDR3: CASSLTGLETQYF; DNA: TGCGCCAGCAGCTTGACAGGGTTGGAGACCCAGTACTTC
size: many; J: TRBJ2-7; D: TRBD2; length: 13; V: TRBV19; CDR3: CATSAGISYEQYF; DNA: TGTGCCACCTCAGCGGGGATCTCCTACGAGCAGTACTTC
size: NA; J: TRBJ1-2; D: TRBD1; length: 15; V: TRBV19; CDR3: CASSIVPDRLGGYTF; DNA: TGTGCCAGTAGTATAGTCCCGGACAGGCTTGGCGGCTACACCTTC
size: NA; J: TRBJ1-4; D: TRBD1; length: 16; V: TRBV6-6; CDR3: CASSLPNRGVNEKLFF; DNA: TGTGCCAGCAGTCTACCGAACAGGGGAGTTAATGAAAAACTGTTTTTT
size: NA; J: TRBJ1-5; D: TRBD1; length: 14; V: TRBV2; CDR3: CASKSQGGYQPQHF; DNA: TGTGCCAGCAAATCGCAGGGGGGTTATCAGCCCCAGCATTTT
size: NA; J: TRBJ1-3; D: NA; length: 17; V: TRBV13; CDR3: CASSYWTGRGSGNTIYF; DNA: TGTGCCAGCAGCTATTGGACGGGGAGGGGGTCTGGAAACACCATATATTTT
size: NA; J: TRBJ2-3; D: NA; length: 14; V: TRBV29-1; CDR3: CSVGRQGGADTQYF; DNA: TGCAGCGTTGGAAGGCAGGGAGGCGCAGATACGCAGTATTTT
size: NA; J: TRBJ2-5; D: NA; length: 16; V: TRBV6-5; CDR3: CASSYPRGAGGETQYF; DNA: TGTGCCAGCAGTTACCCACGCGGGGCAGGTGGAGAGACCCAGTACTTC
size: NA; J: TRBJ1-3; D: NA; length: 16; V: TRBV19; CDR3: CASSILGRSPGNTIYF; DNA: TGTGCCAGTAGTATACTGGGCCGGTCCCCTGGAAACACCATATATTTT
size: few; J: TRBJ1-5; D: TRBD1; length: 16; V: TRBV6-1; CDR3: CASSEGPGTVNQPQHF; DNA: TGTGCCAGCAGTGAAGGACCCGGGACAGTAAATCAGCCCCAGCATTTT
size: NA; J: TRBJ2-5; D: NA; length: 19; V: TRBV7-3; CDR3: CASSLTGIFSGADQETQYF; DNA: TGTGCCAGCAGCCTCACTGGGATATTTAGCGGAGCAGACCAAGAGACCCAGTACTTC
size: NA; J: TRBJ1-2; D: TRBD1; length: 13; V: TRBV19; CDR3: CASSPTGSYGYTF; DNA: TGTGCCAGTAGTCCGACAGGGAGCTATGGCTACACCTTC
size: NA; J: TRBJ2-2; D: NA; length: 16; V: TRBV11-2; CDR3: CASSLFGRSNTGELFF; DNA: TGTGCCAGCAGCTTATTCGGCAGATCGAACACCGGGGAGCTGTTTTTT
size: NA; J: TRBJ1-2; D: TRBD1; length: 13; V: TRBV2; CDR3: CASSITGDYGYTF; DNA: TGTGCCAGCAGTATAACAGGGGACTATGGCTACACCTTC
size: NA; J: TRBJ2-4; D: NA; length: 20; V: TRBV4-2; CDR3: CASSQDSARSSKLAKNIQYF; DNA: TGTGCCAGCAGCCAAGATTCGGCCCGGTCGAGTAAACTAGCCAAAAACATTCAGTACTTC
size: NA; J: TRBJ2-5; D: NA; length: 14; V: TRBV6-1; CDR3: CASSQGVGQETQYF; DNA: TGTGCCAGCAGTCAAGGGGTTGGGCAAGAGACCCAGTACTTC
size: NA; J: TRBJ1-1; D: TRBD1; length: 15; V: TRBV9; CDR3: CASSSLTGVATEAFF; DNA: TGTGCCAGCAGCTCACTGACAGGGGTTGCCACTGAAGCTTTCTTT
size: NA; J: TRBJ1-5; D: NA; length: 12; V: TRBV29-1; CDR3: CSVESRDQPQHF; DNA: TGCAGCGTTGAATCTAGGGATCAGCCCCAGCATTTT
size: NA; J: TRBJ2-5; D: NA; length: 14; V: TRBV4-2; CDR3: CASSQVTGKETQYF; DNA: TGTGCCAGCAGCCAAGTGACAGGAAAAGAGACCCAGTACTTC
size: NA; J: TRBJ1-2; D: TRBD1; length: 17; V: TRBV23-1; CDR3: CASSQWTGGSLRYGYTF; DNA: TGCGCCAGCAGTCAGTGGACAGGGGGCTCACTAAGGTATGGCTACACCTTC
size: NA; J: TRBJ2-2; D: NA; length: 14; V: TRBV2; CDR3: CARGGRPGAGELFF; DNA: TGTGCCAGAGGGGGTCGACCCGGGGCCGGGGAGCTGTTTTTT
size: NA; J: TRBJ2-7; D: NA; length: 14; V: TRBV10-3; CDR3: CATTGGLGSYEQYF; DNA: TGTGCCACCACTGGGGGTTTGGGTTCCTACGAGCAGTACTTC
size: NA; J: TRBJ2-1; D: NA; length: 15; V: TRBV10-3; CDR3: CAISDLLSSYNEQFF; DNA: TGTGCCATCAGTGATTTGCTGAGCTCCTACAATGAGCAGTTCTTC
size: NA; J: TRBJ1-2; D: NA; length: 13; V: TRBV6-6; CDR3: CASSPRDIYGYTF; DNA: TGTGCCAGCAGTCCGCGGGACATCTATGGCTACACCTTC
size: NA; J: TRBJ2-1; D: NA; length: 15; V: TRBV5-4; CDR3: CASSLGWGLANEQFF; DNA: TGTGCCAGCAGCTTGGGCTGGGGCTTGGCGAATGAGCAGTTCTTC
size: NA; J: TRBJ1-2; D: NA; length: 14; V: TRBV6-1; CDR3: CASSEGRAMYGYTF; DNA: TGTGCCAGCAGTGAAGGCAGGGCGATGTATGGCTACACCTTC
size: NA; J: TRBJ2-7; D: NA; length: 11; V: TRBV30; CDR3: CAWRYGGEQYF; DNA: TGTGCCTGGAGGTACGGCGGGGAGCAGTACTTC
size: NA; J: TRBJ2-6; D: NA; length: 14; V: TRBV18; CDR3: CASSPSSGANVLTF; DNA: TGTGCCAGCTCACCTTCCTCTGGGGCCAACGTCCTGACTTTC
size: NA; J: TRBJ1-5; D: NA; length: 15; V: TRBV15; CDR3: CATSRRAGAGQPQHF; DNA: TGTGCCACCAGCCGTAGGGCAGGGGCCGGTCAGCCCCAGCATTTT